The 18 T cell receptor beta chains listed next were all sequenced from one sample in a study of T cell responses to AZD1222 COVID-19 vaccine. Profiled with immunoSEQ multiplex PCR; TCRdb holds only in-frame clones, not every one. The sample yields around 110,000 clones, 70% to 90% seen once. Sequenced here: peripheral blood, sampled 28 days after the second AZD1222 dose. The origin of the receptors is an adult who received the AZD1222 COVID-19 vaccine.

V is TRBV9 and J is TRBJ2-7; perhaps TRBD2 as D (7 bases). The CDR3 has 14 residues. Trimming stripped 3 bases from V and 1 base from J, with 11 bases between. Germline V gene data show CDR1 as SGDLS and CDR2 as YYNGEE. This CDR3 reads CASSAGGRSYEQYF. The DNA of the CDR3 is TGTGCCAGCAGCGCGGGGGGCAGATCCTACGAGCAGTACTTC.

The chain has TRBV19 and TRBJ1-6; D is uncertain. Germline V gene lookup returns CDR1 LNHDA and CDR2 SQIVND (reference sequence). CDR3 size: 13 residues. The V gene lost 5 bases and the J gene lost 7 bases, with 9 bases spanning the gap. CDR3 amino acids: CASSQRSNSPLHF. The DNA of the CDR3 is TGTGCCAGTAGTCAGCGGAGCAATTCACCCCTCCACTTT.

V usage is TRBV7-6 and J usage is TRBJ1-6, with D perhaps matching TRBD1 (6 bases). CDR1 and CDR2 (germline): SGHVS, FNYEAQ. Trimming cost V 5 bases and J 10 bases, with 18 bases left between them. There are 15 residues in the CDR3. The CDR3 region has the DNA TGTGCCAGCAGCCTCAGGGGTAACCCCACCTCACCCCTCCACTTT. Translating it yields CASSLRGNPTSPLHF.

The V and J genes are TRBV27 and TRBJ2-7; 8 bases are a match to TRBD2. Germline V lookup: CDR1 MNHEY, CDR2 SMNVEV (reference sequence). CDR3 size: 14 residues. J gave up 1 base and V 6 bases, and 5 bases lay outside the gene matches. CDR3 nucleotides: TGTGCCAGCAGCCTGAGCGGGGGATCCTACGAGCAGTACTTC. Translated, it gives CASSLSGGSYEQYF.

V is TRBV7-8 and J is TRBJ2-2; D may match TRBD1 or TRBD2 (5 bases each). The V gene lost 5 bases and the J gene lost 4 bases, with 11 bases spanning the gap. Germline CDR1 reads SGHVS; CDR2 reads FQNEAQ. The CDR3 runs to 14 residues. The CDR3 DNA sequence: TGTGCCAGCAGCGGGGACCGGACCACCGGGGAGCTGTTTTTT. Translating it yields CASSGDRTTGELFF.

The rearrangement uses TRBV25-1 and TRBJ2-3; D is unclear. This CDR3 region has 14 residues. Germline assignment: CDR1 MGHDK and CDR2 SYGVNS. Trimming removed 5 bases from V and 0 bases from J, with 9 bases in between. CDR3 nucleotides: TGTGCCAGCAGTATAGCTACTAGCACAGATACGCAGTATTTT. Encoded protein: CASSIATSTDTQYF. The full variable domain, rest sourced from reference TRBV25-1 and TRBJ2-3, is EADIYQTPRYLVIGTGKKITLECSQTMGHDKMYWYQQDPGMELHLIHYSYGVNSTEKGDLSSESTVSRIRTEHFPLTLESARPSHTSQYLCASSIATSTDTQYFGPGTRLTVL.

This clone came up once. The chain carries TRBV19 and TRBJ1-1; no clear D. CDR1 is LNHDA and CDR2 is SQIVND in the germline V gene (reference sequence). The CDR3 consists of 13 residues. V was shortened by 4 bases and J by 5 bases, with 11 bases between the two germline ends. The CDR3 DNA is TGTGCCAGTAGTACCCCTGGGTGGACTGAAGCTTTCTTT. Its protein product is CASSTPGWTEAFF.

The chain links TRBV7-9 to TRBJ2-5; 15 nucleotides agree with TRBD2. Germline V lookup: CDR1 SEHNR, CDR2 FQNEAQ (reference sequence). Trimming took 5 bases from V and 2 from J; bases not matched to a gene: 6. The CDR3 runs to 17 residues. The DNA of the CDR3 is TGTGCCAGCAGCCTCGGGACTAGCGGGGGGACACAAGAGACCCAGTACTTC. As protein: CASSLGTSGGTQETQYF.

The sample holds one count of this clone. The chain couples TRBV2 to TRBJ2-1, with D maybe TRBD1 (5 bases). V was clipped by 5 bases and J by 2 bases, with 13 bases between them. Germline V gene data show CDR1 as SNHLY and CDR2 as FYNNEI. The CDR3 has 15 residues. CDR3 coding DNA: TGTGCCAGCAGTCAAGAGACAGCTACCTACAATGAGCAGTTCTTC. Translating it yields CASSQETATYNEQFF.

This clone showed up just once. This rearrangement joins TRBV4-2 to TRBJ1-5; no reliable D call. The germline V gene has CDR1 LGHNA and CDR2 YNFKEQ. The CDR3 loop spans 14 amino acids. Trimming pared 1 base from V and 4 bases from J, leaving 8 bases between. The CDR3 bases are TGTGCCAGCAGCCAAGGGACGGATAATCAGCCCCAGCATTTT. Its protein is CASSQGTDNQPQHF.

This chain joins TRBV10-3 and TRBJ2-6; D may be TRBD1 (6 bases). Trimming took off 3 bases at V and 4 bases at J, with 13 bases between the two ends. In germline, CDR1 is ENHRY, CDR2 SYGVKD. This CDR3 is built from 16 residues. The CDR3 DNA follows: TGTGCCATCAGTGAAAGGACAGTAAGCGGGGCCAACGTCCTGACTTTC. It specifies CAISERTVSGANVLTF.

The chain joins TRBV5-1 to TRBJ2-2; tentative D call: TRBD2 (5 bases). The V gene lost 2 bases and the J gene lost 3 bases, with 14 bases spanning the gap. The CDR3 contains 16 residues. CDR1 is SGHRS and CDR2 is YFSETQ in the germline V gene. For the CDR3, the DNA is TGCGCCAGCAGCTTTGCCGGGCCGCGGGACACCGGGGAGCTGTTTTTT. Translated, it gives CASSFAGPRDTGELFF.

The count of this clone is one. The CDR3 bases are TGTGCCTGGAGTCCGGACGGAAATGAAAAACTGTTTTTT. Protein: CAWSPDGNEKLFF. This chain joins TRBV30 and TRBJ1-4; no reliable D call. The CDR3 sequence is 13 residues long. V lost 2 bases and J 5 bases, leaving 9 bases between the germline ends. Germline loops: CDR1 GTSNPN, CDR2 SVGIG (reference sequence).

The chain carries TRBV1 and TRBJ1-2. TRBV1 corresponds to a pseudogene. The CDR3 sequence is 12 residues long. The CDR3 DNA sequence: TGCACCAGCAGCCAAGATCCTTGGGGCTACACCTTC. It translates to CTSSQDPWGYTF.

This clone was recorded a few times. The V and J genes are TRBV2 and TRBJ2-7; D might be TRBD1 (6 bases). V lost 7 bases, J lost 2 bases, and 9 bases lay in between. The length of the CDR3 is 12 residues. Germline lookup yields CDR1 SNHLY and CDR2 FYNNEI. DNA of the CDR3: TGTGCCAGCAACGGACAGCCCTACGAGCAGTACTTC. Protein product: CASNGQPYEQYF.

This chain links TRBV4-3 with TRBJ1-2; D is unclear. This CDR3 is 15 amino acids long. V was pared by 1 base and J by 4 bases, with 13 bases between. CDR1 is LGHNA, CDR2 YSLEER, per germline. The CDR3 loop reads CASSQGKGEGYGYTF. CDR3 sequence (DNA): TGCGCCAGCAGCCAAGGGAAGGGTGAGGGCTATGGCTACACCTTC.

The rearrangement uses TRBV5-6 and TRBJ2-2, with 8 bases identical to TRBD1. The CDR3 consists of 16 residues. After removal of 0 bases from V and 7 bases from J, the junction contained 8 bases not matched to a gene. Per germline, CDR1 SGHDT and CDR2 YYEEEE. CDR3 amino acids: CASSLDQGARIGELFF. CDR3 bases: TGTGCCAGCAGCTTGGACCAGGGGGCGCGTATCGGGGAGCTGTTTTTT. Using reference TRBV5-6 and TRBJ2-2 for the parts outside the CDR3, the full variable domain is DAGVTQSPTHLIKTRGQQVTLRCSPKSGHDTVSWYQQALGQGPQFIFQYYEEEERQRGNFPDRFSGHQFPNYSSELNVNALLLGDSALYLCASSLDQGARIGELFFGEGSRLTVL.

V is TRBV29-1 and J is TRBJ1-2; 11 bases are shared with TRBD1. The CDR3 is made up of 12 amino acids. With V trimmed by 7 bases and J by 8 bases, 6 bases remained unmatched. Germline assignment: CDR1 SQVTM and CDR2 ANQGSEA. CDR3 loop: CSAGQGVEGYTF. In nucleotides, the CDR3 is TGCAGCGCGGGACAGGGGGTGGAAGGCTACACCTTC.